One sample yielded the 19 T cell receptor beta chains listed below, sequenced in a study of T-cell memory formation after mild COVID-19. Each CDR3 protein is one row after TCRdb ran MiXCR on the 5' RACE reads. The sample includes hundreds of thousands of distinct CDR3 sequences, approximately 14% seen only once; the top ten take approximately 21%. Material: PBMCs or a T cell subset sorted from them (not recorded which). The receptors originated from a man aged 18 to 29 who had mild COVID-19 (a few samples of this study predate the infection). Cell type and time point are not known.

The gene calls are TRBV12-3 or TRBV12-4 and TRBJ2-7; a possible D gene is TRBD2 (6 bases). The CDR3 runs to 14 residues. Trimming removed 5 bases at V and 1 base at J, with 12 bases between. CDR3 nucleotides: TGTGCCAGCAGTACGGGACTCCGGTCCTACGAGCAGTACTTC. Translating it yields CASSTGLRSYEQYF.

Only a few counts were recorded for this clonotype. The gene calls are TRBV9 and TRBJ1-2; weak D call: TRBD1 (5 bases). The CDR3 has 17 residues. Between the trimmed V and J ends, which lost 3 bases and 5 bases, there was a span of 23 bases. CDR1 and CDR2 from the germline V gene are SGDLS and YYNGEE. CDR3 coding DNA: TGTGCCAGCAGCGGAGTCGAGGGGAGCAGGGTCGGATATGGCTACACCTTC. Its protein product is CASSGVEGSRVGYGYTF.

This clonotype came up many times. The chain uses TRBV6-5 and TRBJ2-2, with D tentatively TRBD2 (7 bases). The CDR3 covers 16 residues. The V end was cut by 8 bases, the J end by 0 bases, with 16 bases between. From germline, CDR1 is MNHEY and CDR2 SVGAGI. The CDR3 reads CASSGAGAANTGELFF. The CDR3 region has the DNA TGTGCCAGCTCCGGGGCGGGGGCGGCGAACACCGGGGAGCTGTTTTTT.

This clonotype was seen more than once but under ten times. The CDR3 DNA reads TGTGCCAGCAGGCGGACCGGACCGCCTTACGAGCAGTACGTC. Protein product: CASRRTGPPYEQYV. The V gene is TRBV6-5, the J gene TRBJ2-7; the D is unclear. CDR1 MNHEY and CDR2 SVGAGI come from the germline V gene. The V end was cut by 6 bases, the J end by 4 bases, with 16 bases between. The CDR3 is made up of 14 amino acids.

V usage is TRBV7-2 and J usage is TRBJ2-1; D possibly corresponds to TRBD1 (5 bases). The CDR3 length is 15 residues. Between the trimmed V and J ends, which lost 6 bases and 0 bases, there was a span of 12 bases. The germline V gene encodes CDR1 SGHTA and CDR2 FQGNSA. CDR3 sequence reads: CASRIGAASYNEQFF. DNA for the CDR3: TGTGCCAGCAGAATAGGGGCGGCCTCCTACAATGAGCAGTTCTTC. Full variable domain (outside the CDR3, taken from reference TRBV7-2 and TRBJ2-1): GAGVSQSPSNKVTEKGKDVELRCDPISGHTALYWYRQSLGQGLEFLIYFQGNSAPDKSGLPSDRFSAERTGGSVSTLTIQRTQQEDSAVYLCASRIGAASYNEQFFGPGTRLTVL.

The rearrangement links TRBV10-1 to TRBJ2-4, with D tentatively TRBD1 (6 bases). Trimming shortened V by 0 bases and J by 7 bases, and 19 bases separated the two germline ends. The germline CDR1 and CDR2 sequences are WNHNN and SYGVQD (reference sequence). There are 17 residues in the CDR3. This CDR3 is CASSESLGRDTGNIQYF. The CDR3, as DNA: TGCGCCAGCAGTGAGTCTCTCGGCCGGGACACTGGTAACATTCAGTACTTC.

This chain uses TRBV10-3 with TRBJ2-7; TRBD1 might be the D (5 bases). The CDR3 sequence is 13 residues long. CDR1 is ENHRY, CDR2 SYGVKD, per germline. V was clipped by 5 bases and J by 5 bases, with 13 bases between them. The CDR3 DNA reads TGTGCCATCAGTCCTCAGGGATCCCACGAGCAGTACGTC. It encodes CAISPQGSHEQYV.

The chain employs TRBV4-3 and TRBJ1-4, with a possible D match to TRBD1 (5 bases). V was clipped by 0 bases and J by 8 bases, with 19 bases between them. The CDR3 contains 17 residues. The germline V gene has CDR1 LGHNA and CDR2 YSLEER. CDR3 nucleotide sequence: TGCGCCAGCAGCCAAGATGGGGTTGTGGGGCCTGGCGAAAAACTGTTTTTT. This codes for CASSQDGVVGPGEKLFF.

This CDR3 reads CASSLTSNQPQHF. The CDR3 DNA is TGTGCCAGCAGCTTGACCAGCAATCAGCCCCAGCATTTT. The rearrangement uses TRBV7-2 and TRBJ1-5; no clear D gene. The CDR3 has 13 amino acids. Germline-derived CDR1 and CDR2 are SGHTA and FQGNSA. V was cut by 3 bases and J by 1 base, with 4 bases left in between. The whole variable domain, remainder taken from reference TRBV7-2 and TRBJ1-5, is GAGVSQSPSNKVTEKGKDVELRCDPISGHTALYWYRQSLGQGLEFLIYFQGNSAPDKSGLPSDRFSAERTGGSVSTLTIQRTQQEDSAVYLCASSLTSNQPQHFGDGTRLSIL.

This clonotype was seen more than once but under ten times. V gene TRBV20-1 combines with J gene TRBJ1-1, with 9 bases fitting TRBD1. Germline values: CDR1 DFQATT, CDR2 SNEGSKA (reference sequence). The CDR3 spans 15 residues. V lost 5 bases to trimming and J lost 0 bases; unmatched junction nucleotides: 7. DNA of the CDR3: TGCAGTGCTCCAATGGGACAGGGCTTGAACACTGAAGCTTTCTTT. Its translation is CSAPMGQGLNTEAFF.

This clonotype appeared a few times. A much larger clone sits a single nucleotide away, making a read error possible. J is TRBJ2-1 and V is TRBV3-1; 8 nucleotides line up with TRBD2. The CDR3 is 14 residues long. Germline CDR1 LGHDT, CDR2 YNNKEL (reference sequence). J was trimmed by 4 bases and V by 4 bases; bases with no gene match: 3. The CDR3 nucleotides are TGTGCCAGCAGCCGAGTAGCGGGGTACAATGAGCAGTTCTTC. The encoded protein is CASSRVAGYNEQFF.

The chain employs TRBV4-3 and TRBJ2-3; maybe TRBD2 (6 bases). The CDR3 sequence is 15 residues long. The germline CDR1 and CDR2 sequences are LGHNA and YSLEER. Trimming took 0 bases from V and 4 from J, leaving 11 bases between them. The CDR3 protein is CASSQDGGYADTQYF. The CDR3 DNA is TGCGCCAGCAGCCAAGATGGAGGGTATGCAGATACGCAGTATTTT.

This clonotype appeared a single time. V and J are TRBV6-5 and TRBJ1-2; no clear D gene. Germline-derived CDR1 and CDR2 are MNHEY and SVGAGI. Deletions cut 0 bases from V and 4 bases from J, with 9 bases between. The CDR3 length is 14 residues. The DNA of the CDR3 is TGTGCCAGCAGTTACTCCGTCCTGAGCTATGGCTACACCTTC. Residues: CASSYSVLSYGYTF.

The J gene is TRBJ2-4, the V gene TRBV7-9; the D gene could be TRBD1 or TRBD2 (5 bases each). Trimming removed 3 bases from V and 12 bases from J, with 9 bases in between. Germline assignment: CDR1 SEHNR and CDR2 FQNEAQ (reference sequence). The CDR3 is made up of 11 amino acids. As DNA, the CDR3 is TGTGCCAGCAGCTTTGGGGACGCTCAGTACTTC. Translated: CASSFGDAQYF.

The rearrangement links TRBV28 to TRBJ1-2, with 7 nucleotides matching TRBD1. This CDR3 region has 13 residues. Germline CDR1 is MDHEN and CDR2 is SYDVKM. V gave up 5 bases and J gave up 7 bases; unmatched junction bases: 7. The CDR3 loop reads CASSQGDLIGYTF. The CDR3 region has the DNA TGTGCCAGCAGTCAGGGGGACTTGATTGGCTACACCTTC.

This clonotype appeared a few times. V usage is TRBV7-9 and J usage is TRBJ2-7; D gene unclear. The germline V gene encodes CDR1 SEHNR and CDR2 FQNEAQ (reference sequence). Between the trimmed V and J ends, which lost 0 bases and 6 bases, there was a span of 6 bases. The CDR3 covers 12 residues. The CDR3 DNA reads TGTGCCAGCAGCTTAGCTTACTCCGAGCAGTACTTC. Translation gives CASSLAYSEQYF. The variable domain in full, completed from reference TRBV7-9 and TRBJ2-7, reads DTGVSQNPRHKITKRGQNVTFRCDPISEHNRLYWYRQTLGQGPEFLTYFQNEAQLEKSRLLSDRFSAERPKGSFSTLEIQRTEQGDSAMYLCASSLAYSEQYFGPGTRLTVT.

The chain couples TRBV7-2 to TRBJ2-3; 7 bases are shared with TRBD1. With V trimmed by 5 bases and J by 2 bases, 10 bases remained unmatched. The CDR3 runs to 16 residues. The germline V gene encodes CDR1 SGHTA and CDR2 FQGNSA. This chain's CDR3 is CASSAGVDRVTDTQYF. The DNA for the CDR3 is TGTGCCAGCAGCGCCGGCGTAGACAGGGTCACAGATACGCAGTATTTT.

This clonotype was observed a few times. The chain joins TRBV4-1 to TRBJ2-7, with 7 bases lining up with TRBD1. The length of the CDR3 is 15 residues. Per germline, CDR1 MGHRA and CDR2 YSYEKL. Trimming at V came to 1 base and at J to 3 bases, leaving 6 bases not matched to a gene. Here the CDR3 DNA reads TGCGCCAGCAGCCAAGCCCCGGGACAGTTCTACGAGCAGTACGTC. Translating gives CASSQAPGQFYEQYV.

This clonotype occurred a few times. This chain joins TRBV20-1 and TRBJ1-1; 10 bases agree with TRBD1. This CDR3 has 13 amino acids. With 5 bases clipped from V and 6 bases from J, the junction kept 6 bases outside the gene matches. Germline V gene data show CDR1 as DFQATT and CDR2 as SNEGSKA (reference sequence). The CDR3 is CSARDRGGAEAFF. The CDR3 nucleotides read TGCAGTGCTCGGGACAGGGGAGGGGCTGAAGCTTTCTTT.